This passage covers 10 T cell receptor beta chains from one sample sequenced in a study of T cells in Graves' hyperthyroidism and ophthalmopathy. Amplified regions were TCR beta CDR3 sequences from RNA transcripts. The HTBI primer set drove a first-round RT-PCR of the TCR CDR3. MiXCR, applied by TCRdb to the multiplex PCR reads, yields one record per CDR3 protein. The data contain 500,000 to 800,000 distinct CDR3 sequences, 13% to 15% of them seen just once; the ten biggest clones take up around 13%. The sample was blood. The source is a woman in her 50s with Graves' ophthalmopathy.

The chain combines TRBV19 with TRBJ2-7; D tentatively reads TRBD1 or TRBD2 (5 bases each). The V gene's germline CDR1 is LNHDA and CDR2 SQIVND (reference sequence). This CDR3 contains 13 residues. The V end was cut by 6 bases, the J end by 1 base, with 10 bases between. CDR3 bases: TGTGCCAGTAGCAGGGAGCGGTCCTACGAGCAGTACTTC. Translation: CASSRERSYEQYF.

The chain has TRBV9 and TRBJ2-6; no clear D. The CDR3 runs 17 residues. V lost 0 bases to trimming and J lost 0 bases, with 10 bases between them. Germline-derived CDR1 and CDR2 are SGDLS and YYNGEE. DNA for the CDR3: TGTGCCAGCAGCGTAGCACAGATTATCTCTGGGGCCAACGTCCTGACTTTC. This gives the protein CASSVAQIISGANVLTF.

This clonotype showed up just a few times. This sequence joins TRBV6-2 or TRBV6-3 and TRBJ2-1, with 7 bases lining up with TRBD2. The CDR3 has 16 amino acids. The V gene end was trimmed by 1 base and the J gene end by 4 bases; junction bases not matched to a gene: 7. Germline V gene sequence: CDR1 MNHEY, CDR2 SVGEGT. The CDR3: CASSYLASGDYNEQFF. CDR3 sequence (DNA): TGTGCCAGCAGTTACTTGGCTAGCGGAGATTACAATGAGCAGTTCTTC.

The rearrangement joins TRBV6-1 to TRBJ2-1; D unresolved. V lost 1 base and J lost 3, with 7 bases in between. CDR3 length equals 14 residues. Per germline, CDR1 MNHNS and CDR2 SASEGT. The CDR3 DNA reads as TGTGCCAGCAGTGAAGAATGGAACTACAATGAGCAGTTCTTC. The encoded protein is CASSEEWNYNEQFF.

This clonotype was picked up many times. The CDR3 sequence: CASSGSASQETQYF. The CDR3 DNA is TGTGCCAGCAGTGGTTCGGCTAGCCAAGAGACCCAGTACTTC. The chain links TRBV2 to TRBJ2-5, with D uncertain. The CDR3 sequence is 14 residues long. The germline V gene has CDR1 SNHLY and CDR2 FYNNEI. V lost 4 bases and J 1 base, leaving 10 bases between the germline ends.

The chain links TRBV5-1 to TRBJ1-1, with 9 bases identical to TRBD1. CDR1 and CDR2 (germline): SGHRS, YFSETQ. The CDR3 extends over 16 amino acids. Trimming removed 2 bases from V and 0 bases from J; junction bases left unmatched: 5. CDR3 loop: CASSFGTGPMNTEAFF. The DNA of the CDR3 is TGCGCCAGCAGCTTCGGGACAGGGCCCATGAACACTGAAGCTTTCTTT. Supplemented by reference TRBV5-1 and TRBJ1-1, the full variable domain reads KAGVTQTPRYLIKTRGQQVTLSCSPISGHRSVSWYQQTPGQGLQFLFEYFSETQRNKGNFPGRFSGRQFSNSRSEMNVSTLELGDSALYLCASSFGTGPMNTEAFFGQGTRLTVV.

There are many counts of this clonotype. The chain has TRBV20-1 and TRBJ2-7; weak D call: TRBD1 (6 bases). The CDR3 length is 17 residues. Germline lookup yields CDR1 DFQATT and CDR2 SNEGSKA (reference sequence). Trimming removed 0 bases from V and 7 bases from J, with 25 bases in between. The CDR3 nucleotides read TGCAGTGCTAGAGACCACAGGGCCAACCTATTTTTGGGAGAGCAGTACTTC. Protein: CSARDHRANLFLGEQYF.

This clonotype has a handful of counts. The rearrangement uses TRBV30 and TRBJ2-7; 10 bases are a match to TRBD1. The CDR3 extends over 14 amino acids. The ends lost 5 bases at V and 2 bases at J; junction bases unmatched: 6. Germline loops: CDR1 GTSNPN, CDR2 SVGIG (reference sequence). Here the CDR3 reads CAWSVGQGTYEQYF. For the CDR3, the DNA is TGTGCCTGGTCCGTGGGACAGGGGACCTACGAGCAGTACTTC.

The rearrangement joins TRBV7-3 to TRBJ2-1; D might be TRBD1 (6 bases). V was trimmed by 2 bases and J by 8 bases, leaving 16 bases between them. This CDR3 is 15 amino acids long. The germline gives CDR1 SGHTA, CDR2 FQGTGA. The CDR3 sequence is CASSLGIGGGDEQFF. CDR3 DNA sequence: TGTGCCAGCAGCTTAGGAATTGGGGGCGGCGATGAGCAGTTCTTC.

The table lists this clonotype with many counts. The rearrangement links TRBV6-1 to TRBJ2-5; 10 bases agree with TRBD1. The CDR3 totals 13 residues. Germline-derived CDR1 and CDR2 are MNHNS and SASEGT. V shed 6 bases and J 4 bases; nucleotides not matched to a gene: 2. The DNA of the CDR3 is TGTGCCAGCAGCCGGACAGGGGGAGAGACCCAGTACTTC. Its translation is CASSRTGGETQYF.